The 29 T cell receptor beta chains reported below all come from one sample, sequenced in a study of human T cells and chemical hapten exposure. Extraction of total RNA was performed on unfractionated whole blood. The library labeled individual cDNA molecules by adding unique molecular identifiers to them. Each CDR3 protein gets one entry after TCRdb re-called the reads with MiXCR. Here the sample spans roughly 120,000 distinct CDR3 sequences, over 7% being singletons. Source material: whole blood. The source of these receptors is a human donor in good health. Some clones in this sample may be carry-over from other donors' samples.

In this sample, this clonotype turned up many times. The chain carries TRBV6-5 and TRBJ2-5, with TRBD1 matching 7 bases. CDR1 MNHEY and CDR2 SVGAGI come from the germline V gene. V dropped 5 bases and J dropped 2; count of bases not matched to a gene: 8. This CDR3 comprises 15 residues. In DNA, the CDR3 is TGTGCCAGCAGTCGACAGGGAATGTTGCAAGAGACCCAGTACTTC. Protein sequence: CASSRQGMLQETQYF.

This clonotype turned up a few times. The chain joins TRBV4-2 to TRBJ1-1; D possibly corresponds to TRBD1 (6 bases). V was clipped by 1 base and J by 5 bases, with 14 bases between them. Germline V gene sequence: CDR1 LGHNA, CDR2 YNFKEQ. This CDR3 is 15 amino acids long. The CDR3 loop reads CASSQGFGGRTEAFF. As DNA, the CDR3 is TGTGCCAGCAGCCAAGGGTTTGGGGGCCGGACTGAAGCTTTCTTT.

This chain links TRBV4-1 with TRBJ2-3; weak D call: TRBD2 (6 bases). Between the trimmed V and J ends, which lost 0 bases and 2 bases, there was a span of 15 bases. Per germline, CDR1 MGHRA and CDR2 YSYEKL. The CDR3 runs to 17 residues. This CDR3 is CASSQERIGGDTDTQYF. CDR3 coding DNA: TGCGCCAGCAGCCAAGAACGTATCGGCGGGGACACAGATACGCAGTATTTT.

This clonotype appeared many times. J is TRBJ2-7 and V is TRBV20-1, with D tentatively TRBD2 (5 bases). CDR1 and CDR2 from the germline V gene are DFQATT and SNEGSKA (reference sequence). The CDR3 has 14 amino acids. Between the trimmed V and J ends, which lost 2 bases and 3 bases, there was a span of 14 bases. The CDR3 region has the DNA TGCAGTGCTAGAAAACAAGCGGAACTCTACGAGCAGTACTTC. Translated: CSARKQAELYEQYF.

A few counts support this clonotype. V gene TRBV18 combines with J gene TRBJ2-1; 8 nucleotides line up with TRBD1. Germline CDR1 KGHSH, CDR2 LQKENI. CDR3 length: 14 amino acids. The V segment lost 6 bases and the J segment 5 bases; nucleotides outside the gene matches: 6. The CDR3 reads CASSGQGTDNEQFF. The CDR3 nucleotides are TGTGCCAGCTCTGGACAGGGAACCGACAATGAGCAGTTCTTC.

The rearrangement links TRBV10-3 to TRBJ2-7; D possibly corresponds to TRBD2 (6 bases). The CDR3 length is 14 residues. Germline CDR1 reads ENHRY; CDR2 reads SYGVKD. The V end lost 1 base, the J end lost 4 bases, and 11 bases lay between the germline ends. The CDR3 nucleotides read TGTGCCATCAGTGAGTTAGCGGAGATTTACGAGCAGTACTTC. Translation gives CAISELAEIYEQYF.

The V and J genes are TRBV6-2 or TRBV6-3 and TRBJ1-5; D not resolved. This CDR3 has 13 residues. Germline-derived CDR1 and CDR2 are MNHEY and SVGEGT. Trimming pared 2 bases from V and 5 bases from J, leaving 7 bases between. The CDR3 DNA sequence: TGTGCCAGCAGTTACGGGGAGGATCAGCCCCAGCATTTT. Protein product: CASSYGEDQPQHF.

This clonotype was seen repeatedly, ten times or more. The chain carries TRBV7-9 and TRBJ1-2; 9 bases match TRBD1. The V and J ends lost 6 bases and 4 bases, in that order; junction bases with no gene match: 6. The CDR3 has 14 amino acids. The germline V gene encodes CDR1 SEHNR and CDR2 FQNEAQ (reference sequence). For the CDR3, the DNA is TGTGCCAGCAGTCTGGACAGGGGAATCTATGGCTACACCTTC. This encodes CASSLDRGIYGYTF.

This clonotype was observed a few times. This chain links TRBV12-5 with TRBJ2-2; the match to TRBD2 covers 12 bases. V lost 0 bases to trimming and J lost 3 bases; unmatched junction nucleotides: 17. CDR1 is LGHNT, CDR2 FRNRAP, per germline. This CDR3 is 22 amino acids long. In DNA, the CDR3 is TGTGCTAGTGGTTTGGTCCACACCCCCGGGACTAGCGGGTTATATTACACCGGGGAGCTGTTTTTT. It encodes CASGLVHTPGTSGLYYTGELFF.

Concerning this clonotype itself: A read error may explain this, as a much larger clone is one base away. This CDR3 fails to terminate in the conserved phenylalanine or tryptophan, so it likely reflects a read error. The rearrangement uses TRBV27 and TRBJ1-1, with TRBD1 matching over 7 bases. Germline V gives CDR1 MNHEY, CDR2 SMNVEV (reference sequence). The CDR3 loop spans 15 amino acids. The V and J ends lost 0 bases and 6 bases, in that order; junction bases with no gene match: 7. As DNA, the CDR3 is TGTGCCAGCAGTTTATCGATGGGCCAGGGGGCTGAAGCTTTCTCT. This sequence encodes CASSLSMGQGAEAFS.

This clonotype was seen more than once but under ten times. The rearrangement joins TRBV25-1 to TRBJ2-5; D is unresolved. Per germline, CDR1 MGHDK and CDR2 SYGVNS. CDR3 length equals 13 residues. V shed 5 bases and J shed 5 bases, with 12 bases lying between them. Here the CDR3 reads CASSISPLETQYF. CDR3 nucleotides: TGTGCCAGCAGTATCAGTCCACTGGAGACCCAGTACTTC.

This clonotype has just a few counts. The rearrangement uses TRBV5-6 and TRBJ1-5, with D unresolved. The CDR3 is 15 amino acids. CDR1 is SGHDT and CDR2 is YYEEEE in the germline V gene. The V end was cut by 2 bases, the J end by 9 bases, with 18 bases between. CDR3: CASSFGQAPSMPQHF. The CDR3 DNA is TGTGCCAGCAGCTTTGGCCAGGCGCCCTCTATGCCCCAGCATTTT.

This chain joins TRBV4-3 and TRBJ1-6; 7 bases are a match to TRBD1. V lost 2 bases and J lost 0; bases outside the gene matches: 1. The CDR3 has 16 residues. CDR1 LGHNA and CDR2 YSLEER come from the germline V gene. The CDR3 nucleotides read TGCGCCAGCAGCCAACGGGACAGCTCCTATAATTCACCCCTCCACTTT. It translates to CASSQRDSSYNSPLHF.

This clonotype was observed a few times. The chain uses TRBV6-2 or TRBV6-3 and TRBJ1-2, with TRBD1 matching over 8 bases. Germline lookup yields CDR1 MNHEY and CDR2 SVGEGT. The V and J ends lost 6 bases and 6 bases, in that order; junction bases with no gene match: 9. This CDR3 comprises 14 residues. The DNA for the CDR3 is TGTGCCAGCAGCGGTCCGACAGGGGTCCATGGCTACACCTTC. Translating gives CASSGPTGVHGYTF.

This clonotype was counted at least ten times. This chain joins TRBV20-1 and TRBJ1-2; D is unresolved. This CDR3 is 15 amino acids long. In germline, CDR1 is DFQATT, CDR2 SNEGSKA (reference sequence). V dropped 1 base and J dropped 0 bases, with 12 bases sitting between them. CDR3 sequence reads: CSARAAAEPNYGYTF. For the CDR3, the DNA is TGCAGTGCTAGAGCGGCAGCAGAACCTAACTATGGCTACACCTTC.

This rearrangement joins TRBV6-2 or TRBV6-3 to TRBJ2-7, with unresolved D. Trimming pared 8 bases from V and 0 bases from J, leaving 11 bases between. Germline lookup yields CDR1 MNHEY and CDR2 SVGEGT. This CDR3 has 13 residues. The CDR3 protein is CASSHTSSYEQYF. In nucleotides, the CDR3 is TGTGCCAGCTCTCACACCAGCTCCTACGAGCAGTACTTC.

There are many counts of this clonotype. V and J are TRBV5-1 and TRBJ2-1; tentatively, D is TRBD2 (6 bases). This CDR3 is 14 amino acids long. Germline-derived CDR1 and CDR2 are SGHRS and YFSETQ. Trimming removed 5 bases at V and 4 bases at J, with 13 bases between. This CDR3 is CASSRTTVYNEQFF. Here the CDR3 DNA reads TGCGCCAGCAGTCGGACTACCGTTTACAATGAGCAGTTCTTC. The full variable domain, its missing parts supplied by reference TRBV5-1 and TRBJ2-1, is KAGVTQTPRYLIKTRGQQVTLSCSPISGHRSVSWYQQTPGQGLQFLFEYFSETQRNKGNFPGRFSGRQFSNSRSEMNVSTLELGDSALYLCASSRTTVYNEQFFGPGTRLTVL.

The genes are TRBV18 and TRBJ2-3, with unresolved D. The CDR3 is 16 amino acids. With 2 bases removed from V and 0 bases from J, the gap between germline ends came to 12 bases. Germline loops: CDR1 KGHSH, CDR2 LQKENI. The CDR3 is CASSPGSALSTDTQYF. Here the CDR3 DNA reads TGTGCCAGCTCACCAGGGTCCGCCCTGAGCACAGATACGCAGTATTTT. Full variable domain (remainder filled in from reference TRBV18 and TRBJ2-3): NAGVMQNPRHLVRRRGQEARLRCSPMKGHSHVYWYRQLPEEGLKFMVYLQKENIIDESGMPKERFSAEFPKEGPSILRIQQVVRGDSAAYFCASSPGSALSTDTQYFGPGTRLTVL.

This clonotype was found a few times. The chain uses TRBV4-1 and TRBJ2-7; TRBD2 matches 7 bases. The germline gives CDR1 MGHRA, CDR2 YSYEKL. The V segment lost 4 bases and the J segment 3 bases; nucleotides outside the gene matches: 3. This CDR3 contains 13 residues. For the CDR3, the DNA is TGCGCCAGCAGCCCCAGGACTAGCTACGAGCAGTACTTC. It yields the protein CASSPRTSYEQYF.

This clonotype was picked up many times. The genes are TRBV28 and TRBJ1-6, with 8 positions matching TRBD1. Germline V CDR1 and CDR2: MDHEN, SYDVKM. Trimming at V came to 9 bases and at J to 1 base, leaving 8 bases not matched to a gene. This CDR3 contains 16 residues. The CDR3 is CASSGTGASYNSPLHF. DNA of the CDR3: TGTGCCAGTTCCGGGACAGGAGCTTCCTATAATTCACCCCTCCACTTT.

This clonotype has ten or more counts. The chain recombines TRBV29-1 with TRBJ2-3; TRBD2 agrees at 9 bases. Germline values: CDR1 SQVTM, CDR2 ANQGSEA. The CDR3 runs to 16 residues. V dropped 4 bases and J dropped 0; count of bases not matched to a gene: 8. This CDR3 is CSVVGMLAGSTDTQYF. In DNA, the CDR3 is TGCAGCGTTGTGGGGATGCTAGCGGGGAGCACAGATACGCAGTATTTT.

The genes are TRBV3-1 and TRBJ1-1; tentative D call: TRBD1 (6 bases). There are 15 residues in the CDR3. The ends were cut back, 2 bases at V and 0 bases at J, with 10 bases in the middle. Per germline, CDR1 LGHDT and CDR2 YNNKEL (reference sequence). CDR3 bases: TGTGCCAGCAGCCAACGTCACAGGGTGAACACTGAAGCTTTCTTT. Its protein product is CASSQRHRVNTEAFF.

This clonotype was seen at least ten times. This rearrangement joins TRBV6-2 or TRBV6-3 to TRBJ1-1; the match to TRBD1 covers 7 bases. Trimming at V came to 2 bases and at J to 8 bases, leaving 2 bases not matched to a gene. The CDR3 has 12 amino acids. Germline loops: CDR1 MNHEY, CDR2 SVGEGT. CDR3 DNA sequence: TGTGCCAGCAGTTACGCGACAGGGGAAGCTTTCTTT. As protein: CASSYATGEAFF.

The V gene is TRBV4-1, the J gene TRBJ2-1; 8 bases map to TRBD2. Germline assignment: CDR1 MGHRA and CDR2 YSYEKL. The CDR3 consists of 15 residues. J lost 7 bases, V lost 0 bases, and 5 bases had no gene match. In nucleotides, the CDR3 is TGCGCCAGCAGCCAAGATGGGACTAGTGGTAATGAGCAGTTCTTC. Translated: CASSQDGTSGNEQFF.

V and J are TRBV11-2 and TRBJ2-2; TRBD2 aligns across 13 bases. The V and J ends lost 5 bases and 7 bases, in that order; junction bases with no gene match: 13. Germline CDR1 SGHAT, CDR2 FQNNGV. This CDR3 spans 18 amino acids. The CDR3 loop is CASSQRPLTSGRSGELFF. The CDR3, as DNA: TGTGCCAGCAGCCAAAGGCCCCTGACTAGCGGGAGGAGCGGGGAGCTGTTTTTT. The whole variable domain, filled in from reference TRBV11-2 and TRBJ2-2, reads EAGVAQSPRYKIIEKRQSVAFWCNPISGHATLYWYQQILGQGPKLLIQFQNNGVVDDSQLPKDRFSAERLKGVDSTLKIQPAKLEDSAVYLCASSQRPLTSGRSGELFFGEGSRLTVL.

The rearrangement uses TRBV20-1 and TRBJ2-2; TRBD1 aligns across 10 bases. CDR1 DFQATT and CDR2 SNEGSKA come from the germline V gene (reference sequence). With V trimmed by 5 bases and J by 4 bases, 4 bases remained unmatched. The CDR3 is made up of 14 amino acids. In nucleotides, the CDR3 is TGCAGTGCTTGGGACAGGGGAGGCACCGGGGAGCTGTTTTTT. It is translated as CSAWDRGGTGELFF.

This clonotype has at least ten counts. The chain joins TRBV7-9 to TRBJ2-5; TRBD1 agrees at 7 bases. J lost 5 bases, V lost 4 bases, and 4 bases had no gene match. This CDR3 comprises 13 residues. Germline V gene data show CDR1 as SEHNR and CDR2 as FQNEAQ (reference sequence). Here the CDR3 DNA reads TGTGCCAGCAGCTCCGGACAGGTTGAGACCCAGTACTTC. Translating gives CASSSGQVETQYF. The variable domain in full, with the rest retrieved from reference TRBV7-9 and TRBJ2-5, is DTGVSQNPRHKITKRGQNVTFRCDPISEHNRLYWYRQTLGQGPEFLTYFQNEAQLEKSRLLSDRFSAERPKGSFSTLEIQRTEQGDSAMYLCASSSGQVETQYFGPGTRLLVL.

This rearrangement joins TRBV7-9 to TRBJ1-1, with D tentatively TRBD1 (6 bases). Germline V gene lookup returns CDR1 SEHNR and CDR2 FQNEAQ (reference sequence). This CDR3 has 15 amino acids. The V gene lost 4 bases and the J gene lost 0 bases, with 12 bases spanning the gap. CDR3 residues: CASSSKGVMNTEAFF. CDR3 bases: TGTGCCAGCAGCTCTAAGGGGGTGATGAACACTGAAGCTTTCTTT.

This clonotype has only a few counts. This chain's CDR3 is CSARHDIGHTEAFF. CDR3 DNA: TGCAGTGCTAGACATGACATTGGGCACACTGAAGCTTTCTTT. This rearrangement joins TRBV20-1 to TRBJ1-1, with unresolved D. Germline CDR1 reads DFQATT; CDR2 reads SNEGSKA (reference sequence). Trimming shortened V by 2 bases and J by 3 bases, and 13 bases separated the two germline ends. CDR3 length equals 14 residues.